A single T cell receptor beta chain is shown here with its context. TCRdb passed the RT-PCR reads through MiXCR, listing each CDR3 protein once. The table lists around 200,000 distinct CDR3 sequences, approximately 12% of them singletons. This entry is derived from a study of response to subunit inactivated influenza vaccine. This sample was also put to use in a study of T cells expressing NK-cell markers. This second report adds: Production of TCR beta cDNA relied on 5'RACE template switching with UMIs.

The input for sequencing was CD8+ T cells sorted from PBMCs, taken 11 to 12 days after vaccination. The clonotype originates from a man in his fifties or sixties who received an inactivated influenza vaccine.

The chain's CDR3 is CASSLIAGGLAPYEQYF. As DNA, the CDR3 is TGTGCCAGCAGTTTGATAGCGGGAGGTTTGGCACCTTACGAGCAGTACTTC. The rearrangement links TRBV27 to TRBJ2-7, with TRBD2 matching 10 bases. Germline trimming cut 3 bases from V and 4 bases from J; bases unmatched to any gene: 12. The CDR3 runs 17 residues. Germline CDR1 is MNHEY and CDR2 is SMNVEV (reference sequence).